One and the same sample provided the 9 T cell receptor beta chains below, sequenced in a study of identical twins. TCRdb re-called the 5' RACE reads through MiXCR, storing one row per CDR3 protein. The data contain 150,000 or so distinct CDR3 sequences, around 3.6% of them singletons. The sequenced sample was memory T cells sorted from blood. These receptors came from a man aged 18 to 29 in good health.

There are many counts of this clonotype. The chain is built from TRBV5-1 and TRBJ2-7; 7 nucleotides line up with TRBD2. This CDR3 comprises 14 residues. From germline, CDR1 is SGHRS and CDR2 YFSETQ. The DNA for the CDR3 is TGCGCTATGGGAGGTCGACTAGCTTACTACGAGCAGTACGTC. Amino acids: CAMGGRLAYYEQYV.

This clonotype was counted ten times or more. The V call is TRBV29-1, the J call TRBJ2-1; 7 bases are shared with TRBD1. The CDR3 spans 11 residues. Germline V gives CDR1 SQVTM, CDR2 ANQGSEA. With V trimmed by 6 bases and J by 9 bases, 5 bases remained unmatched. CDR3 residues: CSVDRAGEQFF. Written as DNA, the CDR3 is TGCAGCGTCGACAGGGCCGGTGAGCAGTTCTTC.

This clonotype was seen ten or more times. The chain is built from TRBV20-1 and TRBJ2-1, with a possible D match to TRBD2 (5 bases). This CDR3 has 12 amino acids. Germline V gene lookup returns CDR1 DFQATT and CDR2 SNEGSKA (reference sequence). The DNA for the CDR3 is TGCAGCGGCGCAAAAGCGGTCAACGAGCAGTTCTTC. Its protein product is CSGAKAVNEQFF.

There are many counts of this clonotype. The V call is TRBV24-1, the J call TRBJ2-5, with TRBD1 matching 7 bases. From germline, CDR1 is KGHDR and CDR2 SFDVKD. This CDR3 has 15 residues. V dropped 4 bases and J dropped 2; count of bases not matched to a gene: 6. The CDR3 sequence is CATSEPGQEQETQYF. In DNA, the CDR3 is TGTGCCACCAGTGAACCCGGACAGGAGCAAGAGACCCAGTACTTC.

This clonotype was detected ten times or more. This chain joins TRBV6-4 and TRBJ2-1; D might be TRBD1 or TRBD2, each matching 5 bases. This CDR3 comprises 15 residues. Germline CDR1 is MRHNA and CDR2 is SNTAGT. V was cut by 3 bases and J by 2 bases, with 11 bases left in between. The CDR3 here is CASSEAEGPYNEQFF. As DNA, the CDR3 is TGTGCCAGCAGTGAGGCAGAGGGGCCCTACAATGAGCAGTTCTTC.

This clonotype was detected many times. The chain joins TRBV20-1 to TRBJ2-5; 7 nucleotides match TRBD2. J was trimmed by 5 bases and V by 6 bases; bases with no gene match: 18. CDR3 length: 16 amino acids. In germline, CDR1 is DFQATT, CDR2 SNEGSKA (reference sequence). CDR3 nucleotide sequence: TGCAGTGCCAAAATACCCGGGACTAAGAGATTGGAGACCCAGTACTTC. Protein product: CSAKIPGTKRLETQYF.

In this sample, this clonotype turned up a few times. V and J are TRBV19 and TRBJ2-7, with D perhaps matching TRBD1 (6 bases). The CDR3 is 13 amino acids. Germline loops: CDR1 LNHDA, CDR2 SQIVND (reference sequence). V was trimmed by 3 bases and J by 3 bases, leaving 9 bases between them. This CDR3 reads CASSMEQGYEQYV. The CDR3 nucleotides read TGTGCCAGTAGTATGGAACAGGGCTACGAGCAGTACGTC.

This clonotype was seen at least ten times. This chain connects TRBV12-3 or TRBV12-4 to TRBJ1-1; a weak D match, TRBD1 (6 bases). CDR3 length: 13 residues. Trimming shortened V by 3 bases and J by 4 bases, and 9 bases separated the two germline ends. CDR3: CASSFTGSTEAFF. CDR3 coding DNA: TGTGCCAGCAGTTTTACAGGGTCCACTGAAGCTTTCTTT.

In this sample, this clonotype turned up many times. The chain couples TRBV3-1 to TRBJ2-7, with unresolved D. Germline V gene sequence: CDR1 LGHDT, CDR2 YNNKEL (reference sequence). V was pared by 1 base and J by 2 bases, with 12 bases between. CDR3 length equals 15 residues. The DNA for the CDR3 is TGTGCCAGCAGCCAAGGTTCGGCTCACACCTACGAGCAGTACTTC. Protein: CASSQGSAHTYEQYF.